A selection of T cell receptor beta chains follows, all from one sample in a study of response to subunit inactivated influenza vaccine. Using its own MiXCR run on the RT-PCR reads, TCRdb lists one record per CDR3 protein. The table records some 180,000 distinct CDR3 sequences, around 8.8% of them present only once. The sample was non-naive T cells sorted from PBMCs, taken on the day of vaccination. The receptors come from a man aged 50-59 years who received an inactivated influenza vaccine. Both conserved end residues are part of each CDR3. The D gene is left open where the match is weak. Clone size appears in some rows only: once, few, many, or a class for an expanded clone.

d_gene: .; abundance: .; v_gene: TRBV20-1; j_gene: TRBJ2-3; CDR3aa: CSAATGHKLDTQYF; CDR3nt: TGCAGTGCTGCGACAGGCCACAAGCTAGATACGCAGTATTTT
d_gene: TRBD2; abundance: .; v_gene: TRBV15; j_gene: TRBJ2-1; CDR3aa: CATSRRGDSYNEQFF; CDR3nt: TGTGCCACCAGCAGGCGGGGGGACTCTTACAATGAGCAGTTCTTC
d_gene: TRBD2; abundance: .; v_gene: TRBV6-2/TRBV6-3; j_gene: TRBJ2-4; CDR3aa: CASSYRASGSSLAKNIQYF; CDR3nt: TGTGCCAGCAGTTACAGGGCTAGCGGGAGCAGTCTAGCCAAAAACATTCAGTACTTC
d_gene: .; abundance: many; v_gene: TRBV20-1; j_gene: TRBJ1-1; CDR3aa: CSARDSRGRRTEAFF; CDR3nt: TGCAGTGCTAGAGATAGTAGGGGGAGGAGGACTGAAGCTTTCTTT
d_gene: TRBD2; abundance: .; v_gene: TRBV12-3/TRBV12-4; j_gene: TRBJ2-7; CDR3aa: CASRTTSGGYEQYF; CDR3nt: TGTGCCAGCAGAACGACTAGCGGGGGGTACGAGCAGTACTTC
d_gene: .; abundance: few; v_gene: TRBV10-2; j_gene: TRBJ2-1; CDR3aa: CAIQGHNEQFF; CDR3nt: TGCGCCATTCAGGGCCACAATGAGCAGTTCTTC
d_gene: .; abundance: .; v_gene: TRBV7-2; j_gene: TRBJ2-1; CDR3aa: CASSRVPGPTGDEQFF; CDR3nt: TGTGCCAGCAGCCGTGTTCCGGGACCAACCGGGGATGAGCAGTTCTTC
d_gene: .; abundance: .; v_gene: TRBV5-1; j_gene: TRBJ2-7; CDR3aa: CASSLSGLSSYEQYF; CDR3nt: TGCGCCAGCAGCTTGAGCGGGCTTAGCTCCTACGAGCAGTACTTC
d_gene: TRBD2; abundance: .; v_gene: TRBV11-2; j_gene: TRBJ2-7; CDR3aa: CASSLGVAGGGEQYF; CDR3nt: TGTGCCAGCAGCTTAGGGGTAGCGGGAGGAGGCGAGCAGTACTTC
d_gene: .; abundance: few; v_gene: TRBV29-1; j_gene: TRBJ2-7; CDR3aa: CSVEAAGQSYEQYF; CDR3nt: TGCAGCGTTGAAGCGGCGGGACAGTCGTACGAGCAGTACTTC
d_gene: .; abundance: few; v_gene: TRBV3-1; j_gene: TRBJ1-1; CDR3aa: CASRSRNTEAFF; CDR3nt: TGTGCCAGCAGATCACGGAACACTGAAGCTTTCTTT
d_gene: .; abundance: few; v_gene: TRBV2; j_gene: TRBJ2-3; CDR3aa: CASSEALGFGSTDTQYF; CDR3nt: TGTGCCAGCAGTGAAGCGTTAGGGTTTGGTAGCACAGATACGCAGTATTTT
d_gene: TRBD2; abundance: .; v_gene: TRBV23-1; j_gene: TRBJ2-1; CDR3aa: CASSQSFSIAGDPSYNEQFF; CDR3nt: TGCGCCAGCAGTCAATCGTTTTCAATTGCGGGAGACCCCTCCTACAATGAGCAGTTCTTC
d_gene: TRBD2; abundance: few; v_gene: TRBV14; j_gene: TRBJ2-3; CDR3aa: CASSQARLAGGDTDTQYF; CDR3nt: TGTGCCAGCAGCCAAGCCCGACTAGCGGGAGGAGACACAGATACGCAGTATTTT
d_gene: .; abundance: many; v_gene: TRBV20-1; j_gene: TRBJ2-5; CDR3aa: CSARVGVETQYF; CDR3nt: TGCAGTGCTAGAGTCGGAGTGGAGACCCAGTACTTC
d_gene: TRBD2; abundance: many; v_gene: TRBV12-3/TRBV12-4; j_gene: TRBJ2-3; CDR3aa: CASRRTSGDTDTQYF; CDR3nt: TGTGCCAGCAGACGGACTAGCGGGGACACAGATACGCAGTATTTT
d_gene: .; abundance: many; v_gene: TRBV20-1; j_gene: TRBJ2-7; CDR3aa: CSARSPGRTEQYF; CDR3nt: TGCAGTGCTAGATCGCCGGGCCGCACTGAGCAGTACTTC
d_gene: .; abundance: few; v_gene: TRBV6-2/TRBV6-3; j_gene: TRBJ1-5; CDR3aa: CASKTGRNQPQHF; CDR3nt: TGTGCCAGCAAAACAGGACGCAATCAGCCCCAGCATTTT
d_gene: .; abundance: .; v_gene: TRBV7-2; j_gene: TRBJ1-1; CDR3aa: CASSLLRENTEAFF; CDR3nt: TGTGCCAGCAGCTTACTGAGGGAGAACACTGAAGCTTTCTTT
d_gene: TRBD2; abundance: .; v_gene: TRBV20-1; j_gene: TRBJ2-5; CDR3aa: CSAFRTSGGQETQYF; CDR3nt: TGCAGTGCTTTCCGGACTAGCGGGGGACAAGAGACCCAGTACTTC
d_gene: .; abundance: .; v_gene: TRBV9; j_gene: TRBJ1-6; CDR3aa: CASNKGTEFSYNSPLHF; CDR3nt: TGTGCCAGCAACAAAGGAACAGAATTCTCCTATAATTCACCCCTCCACTTT
d_gene: TRBD1; abundance: few; v_gene: TRBV27; j_gene: TRBJ1-2; CDR3aa: CASRQGAIYGYTF; CDR3nt: TGTGCCAGCCGACAGGGGGCGATCTATGGCTACACCTTC
d_gene: TRBD2; abundance: many; v_gene: TRBV12-3/TRBV12-4; j_gene: TRBJ2-1; CDR3aa: CASTGTSVEQFF; CDR3nt: TGTGCCAGCACCGGGACTAGCGTCGAGCAGTTCTTC
d_gene: .; abundance: few; v_gene: TRBV6-2/TRBV6-3; j_gene: TRBJ1-5; CDR3aa: CASSTVGRGNQPQHF; CDR3nt: TGTGCCAGCAGTACAGTGGGCCGGGGCAATCAGCCCCAGCATTTT
d_gene: TRBD1; abundance: few; v_gene: TRBV28; j_gene: TRBJ1-5; CDR3aa: CASRDRGLEPQHF; CDR3nt: TGTGCCAGCAGGGACAGGGGGCTTGAGCCCCAGCATTTT
d_gene: .; abundance: .; v_gene: TRBV7-2; j_gene: TRBJ1-1; CDR3aa: CASSLDTGKYTEAFF; CDR3nt: TGTGCCAGCAGCTTAGACACGGGGAAGTACACTGAAGCTTTCTTT
d_gene: .; abundance: few; v_gene: TRBV3-1; j_gene: TRBJ2-5; CDR3aa: CASSQVLQARQETQYF; CDR3nt: TGTGCCAGCAGCCAAGTTTTGCAGGCTCGCCAAGAGACCCAGTACTTC
d_gene: TRBD2; abundance: many; v_gene: TRBV5-1; j_gene: TRBJ2-1; CDR3aa: CASSSGGFDEQFF; CDR3nt: TGCGCCAGCAGCTCGGGGGGTTTCGATGAGCAGTTCTTC
d_gene: .; abundance: many; v_gene: TRBV4-2; j_gene: TRBJ2-7; CDR3aa: CASSRLAGSASYEQYF; CDR3nt: TGTGCCAGCAGCCGCCTGGCGGGTAGCGCATCCTACGAGCAGTACTTC
d_gene: .; abundance: many; v_gene: TRBV6-1; j_gene: TRBJ1-6; CDR3aa: CASSAGLSSYNSPLHF; CDR3nt: TGTGCCAGCAGTGCCGGACTGAGCTCCTATAATTCACCCCTCCACTTT
d_gene: .; abundance: .; v_gene: TRBV7-2; j_gene: TRBJ2-1; CDR3aa: CASSLSSGLRVNEQFF; CDR3nt: TGTGCCAGCAGCCTATCATCCGGCCTTAGGGTCAATGAGCAGTTCTTC
d_gene: TRBD1; abundance: many; v_gene: TRBV2; j_gene: TRBJ1-1; CDR3aa: CASSDATGDRAFF; CDR3nt: TGTGCCAGCAGTGATGCGACAGGGGACAGAGCTTTCTTT
d_gene: .; abundance: .; v_gene: TRBV5-5; j_gene: TRBJ2-7; CDR3aa: CASSSKLPPTYEQYF; CDR3nt: TGTGCCAGCAGCTCAAAACTACCCCCTACCTACGAGCAGTACTTC
d_gene: .; abundance: few; v_gene: TRBV20-1; j_gene: TRBJ2-7; CDR3aa: CSALLGGGQSYEQYF; CDR3nt: TGCAGTGCTCTACTCGGGGGGGGACAGTCCTACGAGCAGTACTTC
d_gene: .; abundance: .; v_gene: TRBV28; j_gene: TRBJ2-2; CDR3aa: CASISGQSTGELFF; CDR3nt: TGTGCCAGCATATCGGGGCAGTCCACCGGGGAGCTGTTTTTT
d_gene: TRBD2; abundance: .; v_gene: TRBV2; j_gene: TRBJ2-3; CDR3aa: CASSEAQGLAAYTQYF; CDR3nt: TGTGCCAGCAGTGAAGCGCAGGGACTAGCAGCTTATACGCAGTATTTT
d_gene: TRBD1; abundance: many; v_gene: TRBV15; j_gene: TRBJ2-5; CDR3aa: CATSKRTGGQETQYF; CDR3nt: TGTGCCACCAGCAAGCGAACAGGGGGGCAAGAGACCCAGTACTTC
d_gene: TRBD2; abundance: many; v_gene: TRBV5-1; j_gene: TRBJ2-3; CDR3aa: CASSSGLAIGTDTQYF; CDR3nt: TGCGCCAGCAGCTCTGGACTAGCGATTGGCACAGATACGCAGTATTTT
d_gene: .; abundance: many; v_gene: TRBV18; j_gene: TRBJ2-7; CDR3aa: CASSPLVGGPYEQYF; CDR3nt: TGTGCCAGCTCACCACTCGTTGGGGGACCCTACGAGCAGTACTTC
d_gene: .; abundance: few; v_gene: TRBV5-1; j_gene: TRBJ2-7; CDR3aa: CASSLRQPTYEQYF; CDR3nt: TGCGCCAGCAGCTTGCGCCAGCCAACCTACGAGCAGTACTTC
d_gene: .; abundance: many; v_gene: TRBV10-3; j_gene: TRBJ2-2; CDR3aa: CAISAGPGELFF; CDR3nt: TGTGCCATCAGTGCGGGGCCCGGGGAGCTGTTTTTT
d_gene: TRBD1; abundance: many; v_gene: TRBV29-1; j_gene: TRBJ2-7; CDR3aa: CSVEDMAGGLSYEQYF; CDR3nt: TGCAGCGTTGAAGATATGGCAGGGGGCCTATCCTACGAGCAGTACTTC
d_gene: TRBD2; abundance: many; v_gene: TRBV12-3/TRBV12-4; j_gene: TRBJ2-3; CDR3aa: CASSSSGLADRDF; CDR3nt: TGTGCCAGCAGTTCCTCGGGACTAGCGGACAGGGATTTT
d_gene: .; abundance: many; v_gene: TRBV6-1; j_gene: TRBJ1-2; CDR3aa: CASSPHGSNYGYTF; CDR3nt: TGTGCCAGCAGTCCCCACGGATCGAACTATGGCTACACCTTC
d_gene: TRBD1; abundance: .; v_gene: TRBV20-1; j_gene: TRBJ2-1; CDR3aa: CSARTSGTEGYNEQFF; CDR3nt: TGCAGTGCCCGAACTTCCGGGACAGAGGGTTACAATGAGCAGTTCTTC
d_gene: .; abundance: many; v_gene: TRBV12-3/TRBV12-4; j_gene: TRBJ2-5; CDR3aa: CASSLSGSETQYF; CDR3nt: TGTGCCAGCAGTTTATCCGGGTCGGAGACCCAGTACTTC
d_gene: .; abundance: few; v_gene: TRBV30; j_gene: TRBJ2-3; CDR3aa: CAKGGSFGTDTQYF; CDR3nt: TGTGCCAAGGGGGGGTCTTTTGGCACAGATACGCAGTATTTT
d_gene: TRBD2; abundance: many; v_gene: TRBV7-9; j_gene: TRBJ2-5; CDR3aa: CASSLVTSDQETQYF; CDR3nt: TGTGCCAGCAGCTTAGTGACTAGCGACCAAGAGACCCAGTACTTC
d_gene: .; abundance: .; v_gene: TRBV11-1; j_gene: TRBJ1-3; CDR3aa: CASSRRVGRPNSGNTIYF; CDR3nt: TGTGCCAGCAGCCGACGGGTGGGCAGGCCGAACTCTGGAAACACCATATATTTT
d_gene: TRBD1; abundance: few; v_gene: TRBV5-5; j_gene: TRBJ1-2; CDR3aa: CASSLGTGFGYTF; CDR3nt: TGTGCCAGCAGCTTGGGGACAGGGTTTGGCTACACCTTC
d_gene: .; abundance: few; v_gene: TRBV20-1; j_gene: TRBJ1-1; CDR3aa: CSASLDTEAFF; CDR3nt: TGCAGTGCATCGTTGGACACTGAAGCTTTCTTT
d_gene: .; abundance: medium-sized; v_gene: TRBV6-2/TRBV6-3; j_gene: TRBJ1-1; CDR3aa: CASSYSGRGGFMTEAFF; CDR3nt: TGTGCCAGCAGTTACTCGGGCAGGGGAGGATTTATGACTGAAGCTTTCTTT
d_gene: TRBD2; abundance: few; v_gene: TRBV5-1; j_gene: TRBJ2-7; CDR3aa: CASTPNGLAGASEQYF; CDR3nt: TGCGCCAGCACCCCCAACGGACTAGCGGGAGCTAGCGAGCAGTACTTC